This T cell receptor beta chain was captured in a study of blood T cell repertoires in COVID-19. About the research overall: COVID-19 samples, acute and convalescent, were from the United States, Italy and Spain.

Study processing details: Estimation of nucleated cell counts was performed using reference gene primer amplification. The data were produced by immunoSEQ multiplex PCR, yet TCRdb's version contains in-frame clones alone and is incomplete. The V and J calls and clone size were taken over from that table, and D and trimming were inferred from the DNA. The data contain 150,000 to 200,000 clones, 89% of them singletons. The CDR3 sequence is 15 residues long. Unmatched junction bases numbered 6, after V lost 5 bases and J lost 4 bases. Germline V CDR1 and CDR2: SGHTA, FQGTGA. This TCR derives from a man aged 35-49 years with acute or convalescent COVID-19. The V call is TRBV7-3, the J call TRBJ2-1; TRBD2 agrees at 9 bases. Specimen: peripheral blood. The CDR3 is CASSPAGGGYNEQFF. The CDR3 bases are TGTGCCAGCAGCCCCGCGGGGGGGGGTTACAATGAGCAGTTCTTC.